These 23 T cell receptor beta chains originate from one sample sequenced in a study of T-cell reconstitution after alpha-beta-depleted transplantation in children. TCRbeta library construction was performed incorporating unique molecular identifiers. Using its own MiXCR run on the PCR reads, TCRdb lists one record per CDR3 protein. The sample lists approximately 170,000 distinct CDR3 sequences; 8.5% to 14% were seen once. The sample in question was PBMCs, obtained before TCRalphabeta/CD19-depleted stem cell transplant. The origin of the receptors is a boy younger than 10 with acute myeloid leukemia, due to receive a stem cell transplant.

This clonotype has at least ten counts. The chain carries TRBV21-1 and TRBJ2-7; TRBD1, as called in the table, went unchecked against the DNA. TRBV21-1 is flagged as a pseudogene. The CDR3 runs 17 residues. The CDR3 nucleotides are TGTGCCAGCAGCAAAGCGTGTGGGACAGGGAGTACCTACGAGCAGTACGTC. It translates to CASSKACGTGSTYEQYV.

This clonotype has a count of ten or more. This rearrangement joins TRBV12-5 to TRBJ2-3, with 7 positions matching TRBD1. The CDR3 runs 16 residues. V was pared by 0 bases and J by 4 bases, with 7 bases of the junction left unmatched. Germline values: CDR1 LGHNT, CDR2 FRNRAP. Written as DNA, the CDR3 is TGTGCTAGTGGTTTGGTGTTGACACAGGGGCCAGATACGCAGTATTTT. Residues: CASGLVLTQGPDTQYF.

V and J are TRBV2 and TRBJ2-7; 8 bases are shared with TRBD1. The ends lost 6 bases at V and 5 bases at J; junction bases unmatched: 12. Germline CDR1 is SNHLY and CDR2 is FYNNEI. This CDR3 region has 15 residues. CDR3 nucleotide sequence: TGTGCCAGCAGAGCTGACAGGGGCCCAGTGGACGAGCAGTACTTC. It translates to CASRADRGPVDEQYF.

In this sample, this clonotype turned up many times. This chain joins TRBV10-2 and TRBJ2-3; D may be TRBD1 or TRBD2 (5 bases each). Deletions cut 5 bases from V and 0 bases from J, with 15 bases between. The CDR3 runs 16 residues. CDR1 WSHSY and CDR2 SAAADI come from the germline V gene. This CDR3 reads CASSRGGWPSTDTQYF. The CDR3 DNA is TGCGCCAGCAGTAGGGGCGGGTGGCCTAGCACAGATACGCAGTATTTT.

This clonotype was counted ten times or more. The V gene is TRBV5-1, the J gene TRBJ1-1, with D perhaps matching TRBD1 (5 bases). CDR3 length: 16 amino acids. From germline, CDR1 is SGHRS and CDR2 YFSETQ. V was cut by 0 bases and J by 5 bases, with 17 bases left in between. CDR3 residues: CASSLDYGAVVTEAFF. DNA of the CDR3: TGCGCCAGCAGCTTGGACTATGGGGCGGTCGTAACTGAAGCTTTCTTT.

This clonotype was observed at least ten times. This chain joins TRBV5-1 and TRBJ2-5; D ambiguous. Germline V gene lookup returns CDR1 SGHRS and CDR2 YFSETQ. V was shortened by 2 bases and J by 4 bases, with 9 bases between the two germline ends. The CDR3 covers 13 residues. The chain's CDR3 is CASSFWGSETQYF. In DNA, the CDR3 is TGCGCCAGCAGCTTCTGGGGATCAGAGACCCAGTACTTC.

This clonotype appeared many times. This sequence joins TRBV19 and TRBJ1-2; D is unclear. V dropped 3 bases and J dropped 8 bases, with 13 bases sitting between them. CDR3 length equals 13 residues. Germline loops: CDR1 LNHDA, CDR2 SQIVND (reference sequence). The chain's CDR3 is CASSISLLDGYTF. For the CDR3, the DNA is TGTGCCAGTAGTATTAGTCTGCTCGACGGCTACACCTTC.

This clonotype came up many times. The J gene is TRBJ2-1, the V gene TRBV15, with 7 nucleotides matching TRBD2. With 5 bases clipped from V and 7 bases from J, the junction kept 8 bases outside the gene matches. The germline CDR1 and CDR2 sequences are LNHNV and YYDKDF (reference sequence). CDR3 length: 14 amino acids. This CDR3 reads CATSLAGELNEQFF. CDR3 coding DNA: TGTGCCACCAGCCTTGCGGGAGAGTTAAATGAGCAGTTCTTC. Together with reference TRBV15 and TRBJ2-1, the CDR3 gives the full variable domain: DAMVIQNPRYQVTQFGKPVTLSCSQTLNHNVMYWYQQKSSQAPKLLFHYYDKDFNNEADTPDNFQSRRPNTSFCFLDIRSPGLGDTAMYLCATSLAGELNEQFFGPGTRLTVL.

This clonotype was detected ten times or more. The chain is built from TRBV20-1 and TRBJ2-7; TRBD2 matches at 14 bases. The CDR3 length is 14 residues. The germline V gene encodes CDR1 DFQATT and CDR2 SNEGSKA (reference sequence). The V segment lost 2 bases and the J segment 6 bases; nucleotides outside the gene matches: 3. Here the CDR3 DNA reads TGCAGTGCTAGAACCGGGACTAGCGGGAGCGAGCAGTACTTC. It is translated as CSARTGTSGSEQYF.

This clonotype appeared a few times. The chain employs TRBV5-1 and TRBJ1-2, with D maybe TRBD1 (5 bases). This CDR3 has 16 residues. V lost 0 bases to trimming and J lost 5 bases, with 17 bases between them. Germline CDR1 is SGHRS and CDR2 is YFSETQ. CDR3 amino acids: CASSLGGTASGYGYTF. The CDR3 region has the DNA TGCGCCAGCAGCTTGGGGGGCACAGCATCGGGATATGGCTACACCTTC.

This clonotype was seen at least ten times. V usage is TRBV25-1 and J usage is TRBJ2-1, with TRBD2 matching 12 bases. The CDR3 has 16 amino acids. Germline V gene lookup returns CDR1 MGHDK and CDR2 SYGVNS. The J segment lost 8 bases and the V segment lost 2 bases, leaving 7 bases of the junction unmatched. In nucleotides, the CDR3 is TGTGCCAGCAGTGAACCTAGCGGGAGGGCCCTCCATGAGCAGTTCTTC. It encodes CASSEPSGRALHEQFF.

This clonotype was seen many times. The V call is TRBV5-1, the J call TRBJ2-1; D not resolved. V dropped 0 bases and J dropped 4 bases, with 5 bases sitting between them. This CDR3 has 13 residues. CDR1 SGHRS and CDR2 YFSETQ come from the germline V gene. The CDR3 bases are TGCGCCAGCAGCTTGGGTACATACAATGAGCAGTTCTTC. Protein product: CASSLGTYNEQFF. Full variable domain (rest looked up from reference TRBV5-1 and TRBJ2-1): KAGVTQTPRYLIKTRGQQVTLSCSPISGHRSVSWYQQTPGQGLQFLFEYFSETQRNKGNFPGRFSGRQFSNSRSEMNVSTLELGDSALYLCASSLGTYNEQFFGPGTRLTVL.

This clonotype was observed a handful of times. One base away lies a much larger clone, so this may be a sequencing read error. The gene calls are TRBV20-1 and TRBJ2-3; 16 positions agree with TRBD2. Germline assignment: CDR1 DFQATT and CDR2 SNEGSKA (reference sequence). This CDR3 is built from 17 residues. The CDR3 DNA reads TGCTGTGCTAGCGCCGGGACTAGCGGGGGGGCAAGAGATACGCAGTATTTT. Its protein product is CCASAGTSGGARDTQYF.

This clonotype was recorded many times. The chain combines TRBV12-3 or TRBV12-4 with TRBJ2-1; the D gene is possibly TRBD2 (5 bases). V was cut by 2 bases and J by 3 bases, with 11 bases left in between. The CDR3 loop spans 15 amino acids. The CDR3 reads CASSLLLEGYNEQFF. Written as DNA, the CDR3 is TGTGCCAGCAGTTTACTACTAGAAGGCTACAATGAGCAGTTCTTC.

This clonotype was detected ten times or more. The CDR3: CASSFGSISSYEQYF. CDR3 sequence (DNA): TGTGCCAGCAGTTTCGGCTCGATAAGCTCCTACGAGCAGTACTTC. The chain combines TRBV12-3 or TRBV12-4 with TRBJ2-7; D unclear. Trimming pared 3 bases from V and 0 bases from J, leaving 12 bases between. The CDR3 totals 15 residues.

This clonotype was detected many times. Mismatch with germline at one junction end may stem from a read error. The V call is TRBV7-7, the J call TRBJ2-3; 8 nucleotides agree with TRBD1. From germline, CDR1 is SSHAT and CDR2 FNYEAQ (reference sequence). CDR3 length: 17 amino acids. CDR3 amino acids: CASSLGVGTGRTDTQYF. The DNA of the CDR3 is TGTGCTAGCAGCTTAGGGGTGGGGACAGGCCGCACAGATACGCAGTATTTT.

At least ten counts were recorded for this clonotype. The chain recombines TRBV14 with TRBJ2-5, with D uncertain. Germline lookup yields CDR1 SGHDN and CDR2 FVKESK. Trimming pared 4 bases from V and 2 bases from J, leaving 8 bases between. The CDR3 sequence is 13 residues long. The CDR3 is CASSRTVQETQYF. In nucleotides, the CDR3 is TGTGCCAGCAGCCGGACGGTACAAGAGACCCAGTACTTC.

In this sample, this clonotype turned up many times. The V call is TRBV7-2, the J call TRBJ2-6, with D maybe TRBD1 (6 bases). With 1 base removed from V and 4 bases from J, the gap between germline ends came to 11 bases. The germline CDR1 and CDR2 sequences are SGHTA and FQGNSA. The CDR3 extends over 16 amino acids. In DNA form, the CDR3 reads TGTGCCAGCAGCTTAGAAGGGGGTACAGGGGCCAACGTCCTGACTTTC. Its protein is CASSLEGGTGANVLTF.

This clonotype came up many times. The gene calls are TRBV12-3 or TRBV12-4 and TRBJ2-2, with D maybe TRBD1 (5 bases). The ends were cut back, 6 bases at V and 7 bases at J, with 12 bases in the middle. The CDR3 totals 13 residues. Here the CDR3 reads CASREQTDGELFF. The DNA of the CDR3 is TGTGCCAGCAGGGAACAGACAGACGGGGAGCTGTTTTTT.

In this sample, this clonotype turned up many times. The CDR3 is CASSLDPVYLTGANVLTF. The CDR3 DNA is TGTGCCAGCAGCTTGGACCCAGTGTATCTAACTGGGGCCAACGTCCTGACTTTC. This sequence joins TRBV5-8 and TRBJ2-6; unclear D gene. V lost 0 bases, J lost 2 bases, and 15 bases lay in between. This CDR3 has 18 residues. The germline gives CDR1 SGHTS, CDR2 YDEGEE.

This clonotype was recorded at least ten times. This rearrangement joins TRBV28 to TRBJ2-6; D not certain. V gave up 5 bases and J gave up 6 bases, with 8 bases separating them. CDR3 length: 13 amino acids. Germline CDR1 is MDHEN and CDR2 is SYDVKM. CDR3: CASSPPEANVLTF. CDR3 sequence (DNA): TGTGCCAGCAGTCCTCCTGAGGCCAACGTCCTGACTTTC.

This clonotype was counted at least ten times. The chain has TRBV5-1 and TRBJ1-1; TRBD1 matches at 9 bases. The CDR3 loop spans 15 amino acids. J lost 1 base, V lost 4 bases, and 5 bases had no gene match. Germline CDR1 and CDR2: SGHRS and YFSETQ. As DNA, the CDR3 is TGCGCCAGCAGCGGTACAGGGGGCGCGAACACTGAAGCTTTCTTT. This gives the protein CASSGTGGANTEAFF.

This clonotype has ten or more counts. The chain combines TRBV6-1 with TRBJ2-7; TRBD1 aligns across 8 bases. The CDR3 consists of 15 residues. V shed 6 bases and J 6 bases; nucleotides not matched to a gene: 13. The germline CDR1 and CDR2 sequences are MNHNS and SASEGT. The CDR3 spells CASRLGTGGSGEQYV. The CDR3 DNA reads TGTGCCAGCAGGCTGGGAACAGGGGGGTCGGGCGAGCAGTACGTC.